Presented here are 3 T cell receptor beta chains from one specimen sequenced in a study of human T cells and chemical hapten exposure. The time point is: pre-sensitization, week 0. The treatment is: therapeutic diphenylcyclopropenone sensitization with weekly scalp DPC. In TCRdb, the RACE reads were re-called with MiXCR into one record per CDR3 protein. This sample yields about 380,000 distinct CDR3 sequences, of which approximately 5.1% are seen a single time; 2.5% to 3% belongs to the top ten. The sample consisted of whole blood, taken in connection with sensitization to the hapten diphenylcyclopropenone (DPC). The receptors come from a woman between 45 and 60 years old with alopecia areata. Some clones in this sample may be carry-over from other donors' samples.

The V call is TRBV25-1, the J call TRBJ2-7; D is ambiguous. The ends were cut back, 7 bases at V and 3 bases at J, with 7 bases in the middle. Per the germline V gene, CDR1 is MGHDK and CDR2 is SYGVNS. This CDR3 has 11 residues. This chain's CDR3 is CASIGIYEQYF. CDR3 DNA: TGTGCCAGCATCGGAATCTACGAGCAGTACTTC.

This clonotype was seen many times. The chain links TRBV6-5 to TRBJ2-1, with 7 nucleotides matching TRBD2. Trimming cost V 0 bases and J 8 bases; bases outside gene matches: 4. Germline V CDR1 and CDR2: MNHEY, SVGAGI. CDR3 length equals 14 residues. The CDR3 here is CASSYSGSGDEQFF. CDR3 sequence (DNA): TGTGCCAGCAGTTACTCGGGAAGCGGGGATGAGCAGTTCTTC.

In its sample, this clonotype was seen many times. This chain connects TRBV19 to TRBJ2-1; possible D gene TRBD2, 5 bases. There are 14 residues in the CDR3. V shed 3 bases and J shed 6 bases, with 12 bases lying between them. Germline CDR1 is LNHDA and CDR2 is SQIVND (reference sequence). For the CDR3, the DNA is TGTGCCAGTAGTATTACCCCCCGGGGCAATGAGCAGTTCTTC. Its translation is CASSITPRGNEQFF.